This is a list of T cell receptor beta chains from one sample in a study of regulatory dendritic cells for organ transplantation. These receptors have no identified antigens. Here immunoSEQ multiplex PCR was the method, and the copy in TCRdb shows in-frame clones only, minus some. The repertoire holds more than 10,000 clones, with roughly 89% as singletons. Sequencing used naive CD8+ T cells from blood cultured with regulatory dendritic cells. Source of these receptors: a human donor in good health. Each CDR3 is given with its conserved first and last residue. Each record gives: clone size, D gene, J gene, V gene, CDR3 DNA, CDR3 protein. A D gene is named only where the DNA matches it firmly. Not all rows give a size; the values are once, few, many and, for expanded clones, a class.

clone size: NA; D gene: TRBD1; J gene: TRBJ1-2; V gene: TRBV27; CDR3 DNA: TGTGCCAGCAGTTTATTGGGCAGGGGGTCTCATGGCTACACCTTC; CDR3 protein: CASSLLGRGSHGYTF
clone size: NA; D gene: NA; J gene: TRBJ2-7; V gene: TRBV30; CDR3 DNA: TGTGCCTGGAGTGTCGGCCCTTCGGTCTACGAGCAGTACTTC; CDR3 protein: CAWSVGPSVYEQYF
clone size: few; D gene: NA; J gene: TRBJ1-1; V gene: TRBV19; CDR3 DNA: TGTGCCAGTAGTATCGGCACGCCCGAAGCTTTCTTT; CDR3 protein: CASSIGTPEAFF
clone size: NA; D gene: TRBD1; J gene: TRBJ2-7; V gene: TRBV27; CDR3 DNA: TGTGCCAGCAGCCGGGACAGGGGAATTGTGTACGAGCAGTACTTC; CDR3 protein: CASSRDRGIVYEQYF
clone size: NA; D gene: TRBD2; J gene: TRBJ2-1; V gene: TRBV19; CDR3 DNA: TGTGCCAGTAGTATCCCGGGGGGGAGCTCCTACAATGAGCAGTTCTTC; CDR3 protein: CASSIPGGSSYNEQFF
clone size: NA; D gene: NA; J gene: TRBJ2-1; V gene: TRBV6-6; CDR3 DNA: TGTGCCAGCAACCCCTTCAGCTCCTACAATGAGCAGTTCTTC; CDR3 protein: CASNPFSSYNEQFF
clone size: once; D gene: TRBD2; J gene: TRBJ2-7; V gene: TRBV27; CDR3 DNA: TGTGCCAGCAGTGCGGGACTAGCGGGGACCGAGCAGTACTTC; CDR3 protein: CASSAGLAGTEQYF
clone size: NA; D gene: NA; J gene: TRBJ2-1; V gene: TRBV27; CDR3 DNA: TGTGCCAGCAGTGGGCCGGGAATGGTCAGTGAGCAGTTCTTC; CDR3 protein: CASSGPGMVSEQFF
clone size: NA; D gene: NA; J gene: TRBJ1-5; V gene: TRBV10-2; CDR3 DNA: TGCGCCAGCAGTGTTAGAAGGGTGGGCGATAGCAATCAGCCCCAGCATTTT; CDR3 protein: CASSVRRVGDSNQPQHF
clone size: NA; D gene: NA; J gene: TRBJ2-4; V gene: TRBV7-2; CDR3 DNA: TGTGCCAGCAGCTTAGGCCCTGAGGGAACCAAAAACATTCAGTACTTC; CDR3 protein: CASSLGPEGTKNIQYF
clone size: NA; D gene: NA; J gene: TRBJ1-4; V gene: TRBV27; CDR3 DNA: TGTGCCAGCAGTTGGAATTCGGGACTTGGAAGTGAAAAACTGTTTTTT; CDR3 protein: CASSWNSGLGSEKLFF
clone size: NA; D gene: TRBD2; J gene: TRBJ2-3; V gene: TRBV29-1; CDR3 DNA: TGCAGCGTTTGGGCTAGCGGGGATACAGATACGCAGTATTTT; CDR3 protein: CSVWASGDTDTQYF
clone size: NA; D gene: NA; J gene: TRBJ1-1; V gene: TRBV6-5; CDR3 DNA: TGTGCCAGCAGTTACACGCGCCCGGACACTGAAGCTTTCTTT; CDR3 protein: CASSYTRPDTEAFF
clone size: NA; D gene: NA; J gene: TRBJ2-1; V gene: TRBV7-9; CDR3 DNA: TGTGCCAGCAGCGCGTACCGGGACGGCCTCAATGAGCAGTTCTTC; CDR3 protein: CASSAYRDGLNEQFF
clone size: NA; D gene: NA; J gene: TRBJ2-1; V gene: TRBV9; CDR3 DNA: TGTGCCAGCAGCCCTACAGGCTTTCCCCGTGAGCAGTTCTTC; CDR3 protein: CASSPTGFPREQFF
clone size: NA; D gene: NA; J gene: TRBJ2-1; V gene: TRBV30; CDR3 DNA: TGTGCCTGGAGTGTAAATTCAGGGAGTAATGAGCAGTTCTTC; CDR3 protein: CAWSVNSGSNEQFF
clone size: few; D gene: NA; J gene: TRBJ1-2; V gene: TRBV20-1; CDR3 DNA: TGCAGTGCCGAAGGAGAGGGCTACACCTTC; CDR3 protein: CSAEGEGYTF
clone size: NA; D gene: TRBD2; J gene: TRBJ2-7; V gene: TRBV4-1; CDR3 DNA: TGCGCCAGCAGCCAGCCTCGGGCCGGGGGGTCTGACGAGCAGTACTTC; CDR3 protein: CASSQPRAGGSDEQYF
clone size: NA; D gene: NA; J gene: TRBJ2-1; V gene: TRBV27; CDR3 DNA: TGTGCCAGCAGTTGGTCGGGGTCCTACAATGAGCAGTTCTTC; CDR3 protein: CASSWSGSYNEQFF
clone size: NA; D gene: NA; J gene: TRBJ2-7; V gene: TRBV7-9; CDR3 DNA: TGTGCCAGCAGCTCGGAGGGACAGTCCTACGAGCAGTACTTC; CDR3 protein: CASSSEGQSYEQYF
clone size: NA; D gene: TRBD2; J gene: TRBJ2-7; V gene: TRBV27; CDR3 DNA: TGTGCCAGCAGTTTATCTCGGGAGGGCCGGGAGCAGTACTTC; CDR3 protein: CASSLSREGREQYF
clone size: NA; D gene: NA; J gene: TRBJ2-7; V gene: TRBV7-9; CDR3 DNA: TGTGCCAGCAGCCAGGGGACGACCTACGAGCAGTACTTC; CDR3 protein: CASSQGTTYEQYF